This T cell receptor (beta chain) emerged from a study of cytomegalovirus exposure and HLA in healthy donors. V was clipped by 0 bases and J by 2 bases, with 14 bases between them. The CDR3 consists of 17 residues. The germline V gene encodes CDR1 LGHNA and CDR2 YNFKEQ. Primers for the PCR totalled 60 Vbeta and 13 Jbeta. Using immunoSEQ multiplex PCR, the repertoire was profiled, and TCRdb retains in-frame clones only, with some absent. The sample has around 120,000 clones, 65% to 75% seen once. Source material: PBMCs. The clonotype was recovered from a woman aged 45-65 years in good health and CMV-seropositive. This chain connects TRBV4-2 to TRBJ2-1, with D unclear. The chain's CDR3 is CASSQELWQNTYNEQFF. CDR3 in DNA: TGTGCCAGCAGCCAAGAATTGTGGCAGAACACCTACAATGAGCAGTTCTTC.